This TCR beta chain was retrieved from a study of T cell responses to AZD1222 COVID-19 vaccine. Repertoires were generated with immunoSEQ multiplex PCR, while TCRdb's copy carries only in-frame clones and drops some. The data contain 100,000 to 150,000 clones, about nine tenths of them singletons. V was shortened by 0 bases and J by 2 bases, with 8 bases between the two germline ends. The CDR3 has 15 residues. The germline CDR1 and CDR2 sequences are MNHEY and SVGEGT. J is TRBJ1-5 and V is TRBV6-2 or TRBV6-3; tentatively, D is TRBD1 (5 bases). The source is an adult who received the AZD1222 COVID-19 vaccine. The specimen comprised peripheral blood, sampled 28 days after the second AZD1222 dose. In DNA, the CDR3 is TGTGCCAGCAGTTACTCCCGGGGGGGCAATCAGCCCCAGCATTTT. Protein sequence: CASSYSRGGNQPQHF.